One TCR beta chain is described in this entry. The data were taken from a study of blood T cell repertoires in COVID-19. The CDR3 runs 11 residues. Germline-derived CDR1 and CDR2 are DFQATT and SNEGSKA (reference sequence). Trimming pared 7 bases from V and 7 bases from J, leaving 14 bases between. Individuals drawn from under 30 US areas were about 18 to 95 years old. Assignments of participants to cohorts depended upon their own reported clinical history. TCRdb's copy holds only in-frame clones and misses some; the assay was immunoSEQ multiplex PCR. The sample lists around 200,000 clones, 87% occurring once.

The specimen sequenced was PBMCs or T cells enriched from blood (not recorded which). The chain has TRBV20-1 and TRBJ2-7; weak D call: TRBD2 (6 bases). The receptor comes from a man aged 18 to 29 with acute COVID-19. CDR3: CSVGGRSEQYF. DNA of the CDR3: TGCAGTGTAGGTGGGAGGAGTGAGCAGTACTTC.